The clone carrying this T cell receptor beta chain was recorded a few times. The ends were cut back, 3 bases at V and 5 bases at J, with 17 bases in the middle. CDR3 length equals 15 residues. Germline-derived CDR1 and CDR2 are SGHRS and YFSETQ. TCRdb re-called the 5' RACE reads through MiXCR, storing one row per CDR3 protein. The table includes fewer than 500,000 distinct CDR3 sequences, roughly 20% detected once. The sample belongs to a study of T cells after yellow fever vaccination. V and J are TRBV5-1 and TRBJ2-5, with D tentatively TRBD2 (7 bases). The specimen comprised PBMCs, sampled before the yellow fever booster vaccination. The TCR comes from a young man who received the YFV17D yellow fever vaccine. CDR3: CASSSLGGRGETQYF. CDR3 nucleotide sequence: TGCGCCAGCAGCTCGCTCGGGGGGCGTGGGGAGACCCAGTACTTC. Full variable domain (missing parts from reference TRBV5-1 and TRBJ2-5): KAGVTQTPRYLIKTRGQQVTLSCSPISGHRSVSWYQQTPGQGLQFLFEYFSETQRNKGNFPGRFSGRQFSNSRSEMNVSTLELGDSALYLCASSSLGGRGETQYFGPGTRLLVL.